The source of this T cell receptor beta chain is a study of CD8+ T cells in alopecia areata. RNA was isolated and reverse transcribed to cDNA, the sequencing template. Data came from immunoSEQ multiplex PCR; TCRdb stores just in-frame clones and leaves some out. The table includes roughly 150,000 clones, about three fifths detected once. CDR1 is SNHLY, CDR2 FYNNEI, per germline. This CDR3 spans 11 amino acids. Trimming stripped 7 bases from V and 8 bases from J, with 11 bases between. The chain combines TRBV2 with TRBJ1-1, with D perhaps TRBD1 (5 bases). This sequence originates from a human donor in good health. Sequenced material: CD4+ T cells sorted from blood. The CDR3: CASIHRWEAFF. CDR3 in DNA: TGTGCCAGCATCCACAGGTGGGAAGCTTTCTTT. The full variable domain, its missing parts supplied by reference TRBV2 and TRBJ1-1, is EPEVTQTPSHQVTQMGQEVILRCVPISNHLYFYWYRQILGQKVEFLVSFYNNEISEKSEIFDDQFSVERPDGSNFTLKIRSTKLEDSAMYFCASIHRWEAFFGQGTRLTVV.